The 13 T cell receptor beta chains below were found in one sample sequenced in a study of blood T cells in healthy people across ages. Next came a second PCR, run for about 7 to 12 cycles, which used a sample-barcoded 5' primer along with a J-beta primer mix. In TCRdb, the 5' RACE reads were re-called with MiXCR into one record per CDR3 protein. This sample carries 540,000 or so distinct CDR3 sequences, under 55% of them seen once, and the ten largest clones take 20% to 25%. The sequenced material came from blood. The source of these receptors is a man older than 75 in good health.

V and J are TRBV6-2 or TRBV6-3 and TRBJ2-2; D is uncertain. The germline V gene encodes CDR1 MNHEY and CDR2 SVGEGT. The CDR3 spans 15 residues. The V and J ends lost 2 bases and 4 bases respectively, with 11 bases between them. CDR3: CASSYVEASTGELFF. For the CDR3, the DNA is TGTGCCAGCAGTTACGTAGAGGCGAGCACCGGGGAGCTGTTTTTT.

This clonotype occurred a few times. The gene calls are TRBV4-1 and TRBJ2-3; D may be TRBD2 (5 bases). V was cut by 0 bases and J by 4 bases, with 8 bases left in between. The CDR3 has 14 amino acids. CDR1 and CDR2 (germline): MGHRA, YSYEKL. CDR3 protein: CASSQELVPDTQYF. The DNA of the CDR3 is TGCGCCAGCAGCCAAGAACTAGTCCCAGATACGCAGTATTTT.

This chain connects TRBV20-1 to TRBJ2-3, with D maybe TRBD2 (7 bases). V dropped 6 bases and J dropped 2 bases, with 21 bases sitting between them. The CDR3 length is 16 residues. CDR1 is DFQATT and CDR2 is SNEGSKA in the germline V gene (reference sequence). DNA of the CDR3: TGCAGTGCCGATGACAACCGGGGGGCGACCACAGATACGCAGTATTTT. It yields the protein CSADDNRGATTDTQYF.

The genes are TRBV2 and TRBJ1-2; D is ambiguous. Germline CDR1 reads SNHLY; CDR2 reads FYNNEI. V shed 0 bases and J shed 7 bases, with 12 bases lying between them. The CDR3 sequence is 14 residues long. The CDR3 loop reads CASSEAVGWGGYTF. The CDR3 DNA reads as TGTGCCAGCAGTGAAGCTGTGGGCTGGGGTGGCTACACCTTC.

There are a few counts of this clonotype. V is TRBV7-2 and J is TRBJ2-4; D not resolved. The end of the DNA fits TRBJ2-7 better, so the J call may be wrong. The germline V gene encodes CDR1 SGHTA and CDR2 FQGNSA. CDR3 size: 14 residues. CDR3 nucleotides: TGTGCCAGCAGCTTAGGCGTCAGTGCCTACGAGCAGTACTTC. It encodes CASSLGVSAYEQYF.

This clonotype has only a few counts. The rearrangement links TRBV4-3 to TRBJ2-3; the match to TRBD1 covers 7 bases. The germline CDR1 and CDR2 sequences are LGHNA and YSLEER. The trim removed 2 bases at V and 0 bases at J, leaving 5 bases unmatched. The CDR3 spans 16 residues. The CDR3 DNA reads TGCGCCAGCAGCCAACAGGACAGGTCTAGCACAGATACGCAGTATTTT. As protein: CASSQQDRSSTDTQYF.

The table lists this clonotype with a few counts. The J gene is TRBJ2-4, the V gene TRBV18, with D tentatively TRBD2 (5 bases). V shed 3 bases and J shed 6 bases, with 12 bases lying between them. CDR1 is KGHSH and CDR2 is LQKENI in the germline V gene. The length of the CDR3 is 14 residues. This CDR3 reads CASSPTERRNIQYF. The CDR3 DNA follows: TGTGCCAGCTCACCCACGGAGCGGAGAAACATTCAGTACTTC. The entire variable domain, with the rest obtained from reference TRBV18 and TRBJ2-4, is as follows: NAGVMQNPRHLVRRRGQEARLRCSPMKGHSHVYWYRQLPEEGLKFMVYLQKENIIDESGMPKERFSAEFPKEGPSILRIQQVVRGDSAAYFCASSPTERRNIQYFGAGTRLSVL.

The V call is TRBV6-1, the J call TRBJ2-4; D is ambiguous. This CDR3 region has 12 residues. V dropped 5 bases and J dropped 5 bases, with 7 bases sitting between them. Germline V gives CDR1 MNHNS, CDR2 SASEGT. The CDR3: CASSKKQNIQYF. In DNA form, the CDR3 reads TGTGCCAGCAGTAAGAAGCAAAACATTCAGTACTTC.

This clonotype was counted only a few times. The rearrangement uses TRBV7-2 and TRBJ2-7; TRBD1 matches 9 bases. The junction had 11 bases not matched to a gene; V was cut back by 5 bases and J by 0 bases. The CDR3 has 17 residues. From germline, CDR1 is SGHTA and CDR2 FQGNSA. The CDR3 DNA reads as TGTGCCAGCAGCCCCGGACAGGGGAGGTCAGGCTCCTACGAGCAGTACTTC. Its protein product is CASSPGQGRSGSYEQYF.

This clonotype was counted a few times. The chain is built from TRBV20-1 and TRBJ2-3, with TRBD1 identical over 9 bases. With 0 bases clipped from V and 4 bases from J, the junction kept 2 bases outside the gene matches. This CDR3 comprises 14 residues. The germline gives CDR1 DFQATT, CDR2 SNEGSKA (reference sequence). The chain's CDR3 is CSAREGQGADTQYF. The CDR3 nucleotides read TGCAGTGCTAGAGAGGGACAGGGAGCAGATACGCAGTATTTT.

The chain combines TRBV4-1 with TRBJ1-2; D unclear. The CDR3 runs to 15 residues. V was shortened by 3 bases and J by 2 bases, with 13 bases between the two germline ends. Germline assignment: CDR1 MGHRA and CDR2 YSYEKL. CDR3 nucleotides: TGCGCCAGCAGCCAGGCGTCCGGGGTGAACTATGGCTACACCTTC. Translating gives CASSQASGVNYGYTF.

This clonotype was counted a single time. The chain uses TRBV7-9 and TRBJ2-7, with 9 bases matching TRBD1. The CDR3 loop spans 16 amino acids. Looked up from germline, CDR1 is SEHNR and CDR2 is FQNEAQ (reference sequence). Trimming cost V 3 bases and J 2 bases; bases outside gene matches: 8. For the CDR3, the DNA is TGTGCCAGCAGCTTTAGGTTAAGACAGGGGGCCTACGAGCAGTACTTC. Protein product: CASSFRLRQGAYEQYF.

The rearrangement links TRBV20-1 to TRBJ2-3; D could derive from TRBD1 or TRBD2 (5 bases each). V shed 3 bases and J shed 0 bases, with 16 bases lying between them. Looked up from germline, CDR1 is DFQATT and CDR2 is SNEGSKA (reference sequence). This CDR3 spans 16 amino acids. The CDR3 is CSASYPGQLSTDTQYF. The CDR3 DNA reads as TGCAGTGCTAGTTATCCGGGGCAGCTAAGCACAGATACGCAGTATTTT.